This T cell receptor beta chain was retrieved from a study of shared T cell receptors in the human thymus. Only one count was recorded for this clone. The CDR3 sequence is 15 residues long. V trimming: 2 bases; J trimming: 4 bases; junction bases outside the gene matches: 4. CDR1 and CDR2 from the germline V gene are LGHNT and FRNRAP. Method: immunoSEQ multiplex PCR; TCRdb's copy keeps in-frame clones and lacks some. Among approximately 400,000 clones listed, approximately 95% were seen once. Sequencing was performed on thymocytes. This clonotype was sampled from a human donor. The chain is built from TRBV12-5 and TRBJ2-1; 8 nucleotides agree with TRBD2. The chain's CDR3 is CASGLSLAGYNEQFF. CDR3 nucleotides: TGTGCTAGTGGTTTGAGCCTAGCGGGTTACAATGAGCAGTTCTTC.